This T cell receptor (beta chain) was identified during a study of blood T cells in healthy people across ages. Study results and caveats: Higher diversity, along with more naive CD4+ cells, distinguished long-lived donors from aged donors. Age advanced and TCR beta diversity per million T cells fell, roughly linearly.

For the second PCR, which ran for 7 to 11 cycles, a sample-barcoded 5' primer and a J-beta primer mix were used. From the 5' RACE reads, TCRdb called clonotypes with MiXCR, one entry per CDR3 protein. The sample has 600,000 to 800,000 distinct CDR3 sequences, approximately 52% seen once; the top ten hold less than 15%. The V end was cut by 0 bases, the J end by 0 bases, with 11 bases between. CDR3 length: 17 amino acids. Germline V lookup: CDR1 LGHNA, CDR2 YSLEER. About this clonotype itself: The antigen is not known.

Per sample, extraction of total RNA gave at least 5 micrograms in every case. Sequenced material: blood. V and J are TRBV4-3 and TRBJ1-4; D uncertain. The source is a woman aged 80 or older in good health. The CDR3 DNA follows: TGCGCCAGCAGCCAAGACCCCCGAGGAGCAACTAATGAAAAACTGTTTTTT. It translates to CASSQDPRGATNEKLFF.